The source of this T cell receptor (beta chain) is a study of human T cells and chemical hapten exposure. The CDR3 sequence is 15 residues long. V shed 4 bases and J 8 bases; nucleotides not matched to a gene: 8. Germline V gene data show CDR1 as LGHNA and CDR2 as YSLEER. Whole-study results and caveats: Following DPC sensitization, TCRs present above 1 in 1000 frequency showed no change. Each of the donors had alopecia, so their immune responses may not resemble those of healthy people.

The library tagged individual cDNA molecules with unique molecular identifiers. TCRdb called the RACE reads again in MiXCR, with one record for every CDR3 protein. This table has around 330,000 distinct CDR3 sequences, around 5.5% appearing once. Time point here: pre-sensitization, week 0. Regarding treatment: therapeutic diphenylcyclopropenone sensitization with weekly scalp DPC. A few counts support this clonotype. Its antigen is currently unknown. The sequencing used whole blood, collected in connection with sensitization to the hapten diphenylcyclopropenone (DPC). This chain joins TRBV4-3 and TRBJ1-2; 12 bases map to TRBD1. The clonotype was recovered from a woman under 30 with alopecia areata. Some clones in this sample may be carry-over from other donors' samples. The CDR3 loop reads CASSPGTGGALGYTF. The DNA of the CDR3 is TGCGCCAGCAGCCCAGGGACAGGGGGCGCCTTAGGCTACACCTTC.